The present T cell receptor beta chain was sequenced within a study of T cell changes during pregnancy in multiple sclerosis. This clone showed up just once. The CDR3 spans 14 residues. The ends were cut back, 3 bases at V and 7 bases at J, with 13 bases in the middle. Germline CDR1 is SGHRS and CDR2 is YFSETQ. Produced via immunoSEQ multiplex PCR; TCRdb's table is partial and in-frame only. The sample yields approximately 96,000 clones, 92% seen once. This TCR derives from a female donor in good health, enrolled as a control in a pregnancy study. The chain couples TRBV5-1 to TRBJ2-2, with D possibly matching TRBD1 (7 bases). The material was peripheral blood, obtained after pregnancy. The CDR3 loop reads CASSWRDSIGELFF. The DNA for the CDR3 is TGCGCCAGCAGCTGGCGGGACAGCATCGGGGAGCTGTTTTTT.